Presented here are 30 T cell receptor delta chains from one specimen sequenced in a study of gamma-delta chains in newborns, infants, children. TCRdb called clones anew from the reads with CATT. The table records approximately 11,000 delta-chain clones, approximately 3.6% of them present only once. The sample consisted of blood. The origin of the receptors is a child who was a newborn, infant or young child, either healthy, febrile or measles-vaccinated (not recorded which).

This clone came up a few times. V is TRDV1 and J is TRDJ1, with D tentatively TRDD3 (6 bases). The germline CDR1 and CDR2 sequences are TSWWSYY and QGS. The germline V and J ends were trimmed by 4 bases and 0 bases, with 12 bases remaining between them. The CDR3 is 15 residues long. The CDR3 region is CALGGRWGYTDKLIF. CDR3 in DNA: TGTGCTCTTGGGGGTCGGTGGGGGTACACCGATAAACTCATCTTT.

The chain couples TRDV2 to TRDJ1, with TRDD3 matching 13 bases. The CDR3 runs 19 residues. Germline V gives CDR1 GEAIGNYY, CDR2 EKD. The V segment lost 3 bases and the J segment 9 bases; nucleotides outside the gene matches: 21. As DNA, the CDR3 is TGTGCCTGTGACCCAATACCAAGTACTGGGGGATACGCATCTGGGGAACTCATCTTT. Translating gives CACDPIPSTGGYASGELIF.

In its sample, this clone was seen a few times. This rearrangement joins TRDV2 to TRDJ1; weak D call: TRDD3 (6 bases). The V gene's germline CDR1 is GEAIGNYY and CDR2 EKD. This CDR3 comprises 14 residues. V lost 6 bases and J 0 bases, leaving 13 bases between the germline ends. The CDR3 is CACSSVGDTDKLIF. DNA for the CDR3: TGTGCCTGTTCCTCGGTGGGGGACACCGATAAACTCATCTTT.

The chain combines TRDV3 with TRDJ1, with TRDD3 identical over 7 bases. The CDR3 sequence is 12 residues long. Germline V gene sequence: CDR1 TVYSNPD, CDR2 GDNSRS (reference sequence). Trimming took 3 bases from V and 7 from J; bases not matched to a gene: 8. CDR3 DNA sequence: TGTGCCTTAGCCTGGGGGCACGGTAAACTCATCTTT. Amino acids: CALAWGHGKLIF.

Of note for this clone: One end of the junction varies from germline; a read error may be responsible. The CDR3 reads CACDTAGSEDRLIF. In nucleotides, the CDR3 is TGTGCCTGTGACACCGCAGGAAGCGAGGATAGACTCATCTTT. The J gene is TRDJ1, the V gene TRDV2; TRDD3 is a possible D gene (5 bases). The CDR3 is 14 residues long. Germline loops: CDR1 GEAIGNYY, CDR2 EKD.

With respect to this clone: This is likely an artifact of a read error, given a far larger clone one base away. This chain links TRDV2 with TRDJ1; no reliable D call. The CDR3 loop spans 14 amino acids. Germline CDR1 reads GEAIGNYY; CDR2 reads EKD. V lost 2 bases and J lost 5, with 14 bases in between. This chain's CDR3 is CACDKVSPRDKLIF. The CDR3, as DNA: TGTGCCTGTGACAAAGTCTCCCCACGAGATAAACTCATCTTT.

This clone was counted a few times. The chain carries TRDV1 and TRDJ1, with TRDD3 as a possible D gene (5 bases). Germline CDR1 reads TSWWSYY; CDR2 reads QGS. Trimming left V 9 bases short and J 2 bases short, with 25 bases between. The CDR3 runs 17 residues. CDR3 in DNA: TGTGCTCTCCTTTTCTACGCGAACTGGATTCCGACCGATAAACTCATCTTT. Its translation is CALLFYANWIPTDKLIF.

About this clone: At the DNA level, this CDR3 is encoded by other sequences in the same sample as well. The chain recombines TRDV2 with TRDJ1, with TRDD3 matching 11 bases. Germline V lookup: CDR1 GEAIGNYY, CDR2 EKD. The CDR3 consists of 14 residues. V lost 2 bases, J lost 2 bases, and 0 bases stayed unmatched. CDR3 protein: CACDNWGITDKLIF. CDR3 bases: TGTGCCTGTGACAACTGGGGGATAACCGATAAACTCATCTTT.

About this clone: The junction does not match germline at one end; this may be a read error. The CDR3 DNA follows: TGTGCCCGTGACACCCTAGCCGCATTCGATAAACTCATCTTT. It encodes CARDTLAAFDKLIF. The chain couples TRDV2 to TRDJ1; D uncertain. CDR3 length equals 14 residues. The germline CDR1 and CDR2 sequences are GEAIGNYY and EKD.

The chain links TRDV2 to TRDJ1; the D gene is possibly TRDD3 (6 bases). Germline values: CDR1 GEAIGNYY, CDR2 EKD. Trimming removed 3 bases at V and 4 bases at J, with 20 bases between. The CDR3 is 16 amino acids. CDR3 sequence reads: CACDRGWDWDRDKLIF. CDR3 nucleotide sequence: TGTGCCTGTGACCGGGGCTGGGACTGGGACCGCGATAAACTCATCTTT.

This clone has only a few counts. The chain couples TRDV1 to TRDJ1, with 11 positions matching TRDD3. Germline V lookup: CDR1 TSWWSYY, CDR2 QGS. The CDR3 covers 24 residues. The V and J ends lost 4 bases and 4 bases, in that order; junction bases with no gene match: 32. The CDR3 DNA sequence: TGTGCTCTTGGGGCAAATTCCTTTACCTTCCAGTGGGGGATACGCCGCCGTTTCGGCGATAAACTCATCTTT. It encodes CALGANSFTFQWGIRRRFGDKLIF.

This clone was found a few times. No DNA is shown, since the ends of the CDR3 on it are uncertain; the CDR3 is the one TCRdb lists. The same CDR3 also results from other DNA sequences found in this sample. The V and J genes are TRDV1 and TRDJ2; TRDD3 is the table's D call, not checked against the DNA. The CDR3 has 21 amino acids, counting both end residues. CDR1 is TSWWSYY, CDR2 QGS, per germline. Here the CDR3 reads CALGELEPTSYWGIGTAQLFF.

The chain has TRDV1 and TRDJ1, with 8 positions matching TRDD3. CDR1 and CDR2 from the germline V gene are TSWWSYY and QGS. The CDR3 contains 19 residues. The V segment lost 0 bases and the J segment 0 bases; nucleotides outside the gene matches: 12. The CDR3 spells CALGELFPLTGGHTDKLIF. CDR3 nucleotide sequence: TGTGCTCTTGGGGAACTCTTCCCGCTTACTGGGGGCCACACCGATAAACTCATCTTT.

This clone was detected only a few times. The chain carries TRDV2 and TRDJ2; D is ambiguous. V was clipped by 3 bases and J by 0 bases, with 10 bases between them. This CDR3 is built from 15 residues. CDR1 is GEAIGNYY, CDR2 EKD, per germline. As DNA, the CDR3 is TGTGCCTGTGACTCTCTTCACGCTTTGACAGCACAACTCTTCTTT. This codes for CACDSLHALTAQLFF.

The J gene is TRDJ1, the V gene TRDV1; 10 bases align to TRDD3. The CDR3 loop spans 21 amino acids. Losses at the gene ends were 4 bases for V and 1 base for J; bases not matched to a gene: 21. Germline CDR1 is TSWWSYY and CDR2 is QGS. CDR3 residues: CALGGGPRQYWGISPTDKLIF. The DNA for the CDR3 is TGTGCTCTTGGGGGAGGGCCTCGACAGTACTGGGGGATTTCCCCCACCGATAAACTCATCTTT.

This clone appeared a few times. DNA of the CDR3: TGTGCAGCAAGCGTTCACCGCACCTTACAATCAGCGGGGCTAAATACCGATAAACTCATCTTT. Encoded protein: CAASVHRTLQSAGLNTDKLIF. The rearrangement links TRAV29/DV5 to TRDJ1; D remains ambiguous. The germline CDR1 and CDR2 sequences are NSMFDY and ISSIKDK. The V gene lost 0 bases and the J gene lost 2 bases, with 32 bases spanning the gap. The CDR3 extends over 21 amino acids.

Within the sample, this clone is medium-sized (0.01 to 0.1%). The J gene is TRDJ1, the V gene TRDV1; D gene uncertain. Trimming took 0 bases from V and 8 from J, leaving 28 bases between them. CDR1 and CDR2 (germline): TSWWSYY, QGS. This CDR3 spans 19 amino acids. The CDR3 DNA is TGTGCTCTTGGGGAACTAGAGGCATCGTCCCCAAAAACCACGGGGAAACTCATCTTT. Translated: CALGELEASSPKTTGKLIF.

This clone came up a few times. The chain uses TRDV2 and TRDJ3, with D tentatively TRDD3 (6 bases). The CDR3 extends over 18 amino acids. Trimming shortened V by 0 bases and J by 0 bases, and 11 bases separated the two germline ends. Germline lookup yields CDR1 GEAIGNYY and CDR2 EKD. The CDR3 DNA is TGTGCCTGTGACACCGTGGGGGCCTACTCCTGGGACACCCGACAGATGTTTTTC. Translated: CACDTVGAYSWDTRQMFF.

This clone turned up a few times. The rearrangement joins TRDV2 to TRDJ1; 7 bases agree with TRDD3. The CDR3 totals 16 residues. Germline loops: CDR1 GEAIGNYY, CDR2 EKD. V shed 2 bases, J shed 0 bases, and the junction held 8 bases outside the gene matches. The CDR3 sequence is CACDMVALGDTDKLIF. CDR3 nucleotide sequence: TGTGCCTGTGACATGGTTGCGCTGGGGGACACCGATAAACTCATCTTT.

Relative to its sample, this clone is medium-sized. The chain couples TRDV1 to TRDJ1; D perhaps matches TRDD2 (6 bases). There are 18 residues in the CDR3. V was cut by 2 bases and J by 6 bases, with 25 bases left in between. Germline CDR1 is TSWWSYY and CDR2 is QGS. The CDR3 DNA follows: TGTGCTCTTGGGGAATTTGCGTCGGCAGCTTCCTGTCGCCATAAACTCATCTTT. This codes for CALGEFASAASCRHKLIF.

In this sample, this clone turned up a few times. This sample includes further DNA sequences coding for the same CDR3. The V gene is TRDV2, the J gene TRDJ2, with 13 bases matching TRDD3. This CDR3 has 16 amino acids. Unmatched junction bases numbered 1, after V lost 2 bases and J lost 2 bases. Per the germline V gene, CDR1 is GEAIGNYY and CDR2 is EKD. CDR3 nucleotide sequence: TGTGCCTGTGACATACTGGGGGATACGTTGACAGCACAACTCTTCTTT. It translates to CACDILGDTLTAQLFF.

The gene calls are TRDV2 and TRDJ2; 10 bases are a match to TRDD3. The junction had 2 bases not matched to a gene; V was cut back by 0 bases and J by 2 bases. The CDR3 has 16 residues. CDR1 is GEAIGNYY, CDR2 EKD, per germline. CDR3 nucleotide sequence: TGTGCCTGTGACACCGTTGGGGGATACTTGACAGCACAACTCTTCTTT. The encoded protein is CACDTVGGYLTAQLFF.

The table lists this clone with a few counts. The chain combines TRDV2 with TRDJ1, with TRDD3 identical over 7 bases. Germline-derived CDR1 and CDR2 are GEAIGNYY and EKD. Trimming removed 0 bases from V and 2 bases from J; junction bases left unmatched: 5. The CDR3 totals 15 residues. CDR3 DNA sequence: TGTGCCTGTGACACCGTGGATACGGGGACCGATAAACTCATCTTT. Translating it yields CACDTVDTGTDKLIF.

The V call is TRDV1, the J call TRDJ1; D not certain. No J gene is reported in TCRdb; it was inferred here by comparing the DNA with germline. The CDR3 has 16 amino acids. The V end was cut by 8 bases, the J end by 1 base, with 20 bases between. Germline V lookup: CDR1 TSWWSYY, CDR2 QGS. Written as DNA, the CDR3 is TGTGCTCTTCGGCGGGTACGCTTTAAGGTCACCGATAAACTCATCTTT. Protein: CALRRVRFKVTDKLIF.

Sample share makes this clone large. The sample contains more than one DNA sequence encoding this CDR3. As DNA, the CDR3 is TGTGCCTGTGACCCCTTACTGCCTGACACCGATAAACTCATCTTT. Its protein is CACDPLLPDTDKLIF. The V gene is TRDV2, the J gene TRDJ1; unclear D gene. This CDR3 has 15 amino acids. V gave up 3 bases and J gave up 0 bases, with 13 bases separating them. The V gene's germline CDR1 is GEAIGNYY and CDR2 EKD.

The table lists this clone with a few counts. The rearrangement joins TRDV2 to TRDJ3, with 11 nucleotides matching TRDD3. CDR1 is GEAIGNYY and CDR2 is EKD in the germline V gene. Trimming took 0 bases from V and 1 from J; bases not matched to a gene: 4. This CDR3 has 19 amino acids. CDR3 in amino acids: CACDTAGGYPSWDTRQMFF. The CDR3 nucleotides are TGTGCCTGTGACACCGCTGGGGGATACCCTTCCTGGGACACCCGACAGATGTTTTTC.

This clone was seen more than once but under ten times. The rearrangement links TRDV1 to TRDJ1; 13 bases match TRDD3. The CDR3 sequence is 25 residues long. From germline, CDR1 is TSWWSYY and CDR2 QGS. Trimming cost V 7 bases and J 1 base; bases outside gene matches: 33. The DNA for the CDR3 is TGTGCTCTTGATTCGATTTCCTACTCACTACCTTACTGGGGGATACGAGAAGAGTCCACCGATAAACTCATCTTT. This encodes CALDSISYSLPYWGIREESTDKLIF.

This clone has only a few counts. The chain joins TRDV1 to TRDJ1; TRDD3 matches 13 bases. This CDR3 comprises 26 residues. Germline V CDR1 and CDR2: TSWWSYY, QGS. Trimming cost V 0 bases and J 2 bases; bases outside gene matches: 30. CDR3 protein: CALGELFPSRVFLQHWGIRWTDKLIF. The CDR3 coding sequence is TGTGCTCTTGGGGAACTATTTCCCTCTCGGGTGTTCCTTCAGCACTGGGGGATACGGTGGACCGATAAACTCATCTTT.

This clone showed up just a few times. The chain has TRDV1 and TRDJ1; perhaps D is TRDD2 or TRDD3 (5 bases each). The CDR3 is 15 residues long. Germline-derived CDR1 and CDR2 are TSWWSYY and QGS. The V end was cut by 7 bases, the J end by 7 bases, with 22 bases between. The CDR3 region has the DNA TGTGCTCTTGTCTTCCCAATGGCCTTCTGGGCTAAACTCATCTTT. It specifies CALVFPMAFWAKLIF.

V is TRDV1 and J is TRDJ1, with 7 positions matching TRDD2. Trimming cost V 0 bases and J 0 bases; bases outside gene matches: 16. Germline lookup yields CDR1 TSWWSYY and CDR2 QGS. The length of the CDR3 is 20 residues. The CDR3 spells CALGELWFPTSPPHTDKLIF. The CDR3 region has the DNA TGTGCTCTTGGGGAACTTTGGTTTCCTACGTCTCCTCCCCACACCGATAAACTCATCTTT.